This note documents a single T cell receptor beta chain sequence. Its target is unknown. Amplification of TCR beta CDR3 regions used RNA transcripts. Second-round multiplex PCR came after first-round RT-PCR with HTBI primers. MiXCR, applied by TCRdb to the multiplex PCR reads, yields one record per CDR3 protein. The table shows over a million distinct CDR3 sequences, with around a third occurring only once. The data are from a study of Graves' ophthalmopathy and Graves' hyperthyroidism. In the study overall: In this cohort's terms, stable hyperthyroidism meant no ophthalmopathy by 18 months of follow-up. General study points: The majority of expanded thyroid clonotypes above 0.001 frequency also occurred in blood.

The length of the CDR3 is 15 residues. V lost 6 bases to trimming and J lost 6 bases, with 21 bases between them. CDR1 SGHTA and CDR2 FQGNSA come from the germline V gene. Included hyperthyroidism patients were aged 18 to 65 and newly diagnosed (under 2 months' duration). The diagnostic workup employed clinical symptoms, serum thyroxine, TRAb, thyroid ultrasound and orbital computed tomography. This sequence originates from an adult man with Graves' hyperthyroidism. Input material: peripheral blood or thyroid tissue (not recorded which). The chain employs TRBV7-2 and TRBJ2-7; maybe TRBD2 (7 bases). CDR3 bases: TGTGCCAGCAGGCGGGACACGGGCGGGGGATCCGAGCAGTACTTC. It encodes CASRRDTGGGSEQYF.